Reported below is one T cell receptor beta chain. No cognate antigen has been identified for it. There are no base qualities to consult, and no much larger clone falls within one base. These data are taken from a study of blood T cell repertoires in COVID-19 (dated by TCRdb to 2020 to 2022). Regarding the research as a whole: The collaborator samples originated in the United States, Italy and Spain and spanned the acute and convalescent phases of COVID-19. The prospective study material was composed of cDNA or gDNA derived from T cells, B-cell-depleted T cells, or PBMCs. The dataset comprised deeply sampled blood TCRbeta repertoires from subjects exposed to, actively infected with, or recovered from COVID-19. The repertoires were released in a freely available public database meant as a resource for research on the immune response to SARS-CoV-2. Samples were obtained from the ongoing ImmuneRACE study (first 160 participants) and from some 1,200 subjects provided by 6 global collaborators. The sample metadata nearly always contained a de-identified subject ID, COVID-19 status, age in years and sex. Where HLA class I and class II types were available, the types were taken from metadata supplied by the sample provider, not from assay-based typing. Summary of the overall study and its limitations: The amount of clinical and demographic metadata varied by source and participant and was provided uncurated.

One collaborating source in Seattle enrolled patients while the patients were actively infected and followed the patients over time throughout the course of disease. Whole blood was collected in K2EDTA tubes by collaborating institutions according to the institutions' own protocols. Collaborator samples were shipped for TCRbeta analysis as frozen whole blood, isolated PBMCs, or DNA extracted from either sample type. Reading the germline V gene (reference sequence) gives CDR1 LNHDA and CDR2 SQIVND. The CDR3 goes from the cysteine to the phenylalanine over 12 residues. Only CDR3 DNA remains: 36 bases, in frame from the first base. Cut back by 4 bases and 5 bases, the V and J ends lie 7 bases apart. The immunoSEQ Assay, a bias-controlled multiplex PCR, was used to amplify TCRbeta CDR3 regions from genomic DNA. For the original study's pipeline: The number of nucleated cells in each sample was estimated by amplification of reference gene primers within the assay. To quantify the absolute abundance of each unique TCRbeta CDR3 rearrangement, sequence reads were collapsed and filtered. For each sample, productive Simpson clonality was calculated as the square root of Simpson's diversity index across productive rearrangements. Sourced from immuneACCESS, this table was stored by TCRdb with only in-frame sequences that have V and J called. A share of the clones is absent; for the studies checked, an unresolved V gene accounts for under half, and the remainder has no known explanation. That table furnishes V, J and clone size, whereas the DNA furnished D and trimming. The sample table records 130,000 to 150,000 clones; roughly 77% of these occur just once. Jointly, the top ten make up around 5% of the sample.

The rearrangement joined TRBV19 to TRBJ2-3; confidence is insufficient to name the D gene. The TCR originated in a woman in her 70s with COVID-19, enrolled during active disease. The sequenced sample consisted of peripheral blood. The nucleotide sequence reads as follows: TGTGCCAGTAGTACACTACGAGATACGCAGTATTTT. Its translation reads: CASSTLRDTQYF.